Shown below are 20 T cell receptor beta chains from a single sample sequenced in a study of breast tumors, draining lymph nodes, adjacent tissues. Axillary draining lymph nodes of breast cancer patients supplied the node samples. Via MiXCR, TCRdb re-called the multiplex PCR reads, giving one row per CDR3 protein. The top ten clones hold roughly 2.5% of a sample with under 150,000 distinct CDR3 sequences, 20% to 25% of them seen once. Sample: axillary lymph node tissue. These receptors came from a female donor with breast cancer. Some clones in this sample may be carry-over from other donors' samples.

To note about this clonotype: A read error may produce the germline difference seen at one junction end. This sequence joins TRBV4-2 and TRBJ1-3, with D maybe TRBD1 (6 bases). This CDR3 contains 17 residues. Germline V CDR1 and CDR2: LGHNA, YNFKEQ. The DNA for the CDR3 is TGTGCCAGCAGCCAAGATTTTGGCAGGGGCTCTGGAGACACCATATATTTT. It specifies CASSQDFGRGSGDTIYF.

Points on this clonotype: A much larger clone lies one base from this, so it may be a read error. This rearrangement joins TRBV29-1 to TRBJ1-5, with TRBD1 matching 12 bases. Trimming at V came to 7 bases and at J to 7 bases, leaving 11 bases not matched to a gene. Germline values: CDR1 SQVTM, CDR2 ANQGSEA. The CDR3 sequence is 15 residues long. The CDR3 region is CSGDLGTGGRQPQHF. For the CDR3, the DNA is TGCAGCGGGGATCTCGGGACAGGGGGCAGGCAGCCCCAGCATTTT.

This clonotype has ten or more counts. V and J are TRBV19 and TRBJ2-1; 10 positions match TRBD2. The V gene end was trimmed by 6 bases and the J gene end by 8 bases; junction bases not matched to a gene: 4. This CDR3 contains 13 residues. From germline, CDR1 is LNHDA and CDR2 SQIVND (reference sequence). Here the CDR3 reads CASRLAGEDEQFF. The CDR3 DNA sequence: TGTGCCAGTAGGCTAGCGGGAGAAGATGAGCAGTTCTTC.

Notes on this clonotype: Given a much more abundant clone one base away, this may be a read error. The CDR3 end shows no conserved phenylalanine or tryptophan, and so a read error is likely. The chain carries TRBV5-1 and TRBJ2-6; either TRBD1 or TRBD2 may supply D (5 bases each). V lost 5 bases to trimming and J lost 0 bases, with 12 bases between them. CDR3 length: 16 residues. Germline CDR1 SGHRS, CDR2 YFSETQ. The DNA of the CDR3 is TGCGCCAGCAGTACGGGACGGACCTCTGGGGCCAACGTCCTGACTTCC. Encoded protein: CASSTGRTSGANVLTS.

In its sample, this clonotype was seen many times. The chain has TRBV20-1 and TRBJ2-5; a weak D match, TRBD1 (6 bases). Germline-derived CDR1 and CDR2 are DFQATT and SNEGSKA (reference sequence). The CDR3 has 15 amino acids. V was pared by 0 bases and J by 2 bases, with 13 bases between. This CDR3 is CSARDPQGSQETQYF. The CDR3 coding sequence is TGCAGTGCTAGAGATCCACAGGGAAGTCAAGAGACCCAGTACTTC.

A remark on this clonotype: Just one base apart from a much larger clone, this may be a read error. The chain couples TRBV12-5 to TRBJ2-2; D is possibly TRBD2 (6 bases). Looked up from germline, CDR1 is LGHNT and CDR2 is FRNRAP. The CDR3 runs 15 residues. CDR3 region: CASGSGSGVVGELSF. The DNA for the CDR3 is TGTGCTAGTGGTTCGGGATCGGGAGTTGTCGGGGAGCTGTCTTTT.

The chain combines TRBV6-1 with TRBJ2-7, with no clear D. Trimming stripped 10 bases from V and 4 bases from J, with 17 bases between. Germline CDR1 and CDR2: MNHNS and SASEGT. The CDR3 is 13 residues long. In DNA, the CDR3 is TGTGCCATCGCTAAGTTCATGTATTACGAGCAGTACTTC. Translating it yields CAIAKFMYYEQYF.

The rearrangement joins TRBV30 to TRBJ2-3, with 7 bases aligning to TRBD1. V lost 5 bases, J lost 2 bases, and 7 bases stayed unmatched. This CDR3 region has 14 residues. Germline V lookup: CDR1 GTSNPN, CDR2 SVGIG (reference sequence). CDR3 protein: CAWDTGTVTDTQYF. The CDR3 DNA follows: TGTGCCTGGGATACCGGGACAGTCACAGATACGCAGTATTTT. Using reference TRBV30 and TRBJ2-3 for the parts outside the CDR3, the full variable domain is SQTIHQWPATLVQPVGSPLSLECTVEGTSNPNLYWYRQAAGRGLQLLFYSVGIGQISSEVPQNLSASRPQDRQFILSSKKLLLSDSGFYLCAWDTGTVTDTQYFGPGTRLTVL.

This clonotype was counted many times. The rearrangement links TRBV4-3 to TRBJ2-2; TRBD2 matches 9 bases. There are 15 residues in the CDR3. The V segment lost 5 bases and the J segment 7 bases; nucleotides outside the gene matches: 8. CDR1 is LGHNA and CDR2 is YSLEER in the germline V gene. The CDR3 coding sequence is TGCGCCAGCAGCAAAGCGGGAGGAGCCGACGGGGAGCTGTTTTTT. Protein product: CASSKAGGADGELFF.

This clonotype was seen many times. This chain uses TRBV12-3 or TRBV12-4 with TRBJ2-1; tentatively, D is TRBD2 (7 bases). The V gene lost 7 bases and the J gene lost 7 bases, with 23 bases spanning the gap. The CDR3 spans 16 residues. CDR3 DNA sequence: TGTGCCAGCACCCGGGGGGCCGCAAGTACGCTGAATGAGCAGTTCTTC. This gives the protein CASTRGAASTLNEQFF.

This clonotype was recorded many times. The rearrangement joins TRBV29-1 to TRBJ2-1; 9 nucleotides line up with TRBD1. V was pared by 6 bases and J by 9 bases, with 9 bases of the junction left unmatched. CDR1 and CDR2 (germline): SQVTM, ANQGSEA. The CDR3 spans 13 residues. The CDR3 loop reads CSVAGTGWSEQFF. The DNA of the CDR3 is TGCAGCGTAGCCGGGACAGGGTGGAGTGAGCAGTTCTTC.

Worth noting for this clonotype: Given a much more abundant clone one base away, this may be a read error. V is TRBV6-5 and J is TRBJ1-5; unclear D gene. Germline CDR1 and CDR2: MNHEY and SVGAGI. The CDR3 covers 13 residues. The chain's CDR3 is CASSYNSDQPQHF. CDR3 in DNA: TGTGCCAGCAGTTACAATAGCGATCAGCCCCAGCATTTT.

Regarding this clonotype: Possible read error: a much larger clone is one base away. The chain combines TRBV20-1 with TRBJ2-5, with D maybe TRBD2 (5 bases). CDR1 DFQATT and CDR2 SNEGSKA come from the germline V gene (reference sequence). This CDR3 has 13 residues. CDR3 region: CSARFGGQETRYF. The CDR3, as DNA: TGCAGTGCTAGATTTGGCGGGCAAGAGACCCGGTACTTC.

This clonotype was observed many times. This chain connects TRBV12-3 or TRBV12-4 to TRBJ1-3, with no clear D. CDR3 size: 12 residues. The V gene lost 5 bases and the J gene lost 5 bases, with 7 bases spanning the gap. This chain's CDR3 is CASSQSRNTIYF. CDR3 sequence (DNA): TGTGCCAGCAGTCAATCAAGAAACACCATATATTTT.

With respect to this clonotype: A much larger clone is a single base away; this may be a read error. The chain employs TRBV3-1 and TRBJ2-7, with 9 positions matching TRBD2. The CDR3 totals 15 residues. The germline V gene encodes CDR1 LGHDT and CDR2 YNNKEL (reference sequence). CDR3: CASSLLSGRAGEQHF. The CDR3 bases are TGTGCCAGCAGCCTTCTTAGCGGGAGAGCGGGGGAGCAGCACTTC.

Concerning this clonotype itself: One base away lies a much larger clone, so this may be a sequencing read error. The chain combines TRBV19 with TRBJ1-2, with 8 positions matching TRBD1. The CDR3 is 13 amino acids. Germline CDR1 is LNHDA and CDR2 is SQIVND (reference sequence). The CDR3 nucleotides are TGTGCCAGTAGACAGGGGGGAAACTATGGCTACGCCTTC. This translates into CASRQGGNYGYAF.

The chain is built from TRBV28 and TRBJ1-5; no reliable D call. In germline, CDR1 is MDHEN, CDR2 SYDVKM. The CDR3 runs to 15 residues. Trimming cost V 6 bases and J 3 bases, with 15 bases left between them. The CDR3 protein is CASRSYSGPNQPQHF. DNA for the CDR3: TGTGCCAGCAGATCCTATAGCGGGCCCAATCAGCCCCAGCATTTT.

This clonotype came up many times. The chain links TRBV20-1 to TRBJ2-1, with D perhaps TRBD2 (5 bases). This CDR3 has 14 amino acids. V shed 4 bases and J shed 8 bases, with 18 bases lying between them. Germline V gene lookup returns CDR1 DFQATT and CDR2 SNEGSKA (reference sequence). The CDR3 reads CSAKRPRTRDEQFF. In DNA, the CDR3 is TGCAGTGCTAAACGCCCGCGGACGAGGGATGAGCAGTTCTTC.

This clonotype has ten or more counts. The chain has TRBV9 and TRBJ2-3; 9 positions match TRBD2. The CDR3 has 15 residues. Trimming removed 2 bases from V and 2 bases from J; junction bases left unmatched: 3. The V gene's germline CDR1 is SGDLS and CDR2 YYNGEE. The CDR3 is CASSVGLAATDTQYF. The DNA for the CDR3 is TGTGCCAGCAGCGTGGGACTAGCCGCCACAGATACGCAGTATTTT.

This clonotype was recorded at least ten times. CDR3 DNA: TGTGCCAGCAGCCCAAGGACAGGGGCCGGGGAGCTGTTTTTT. It encodes CASSPRTGAGELFF. V usage is TRBV7-9 and J usage is TRBJ2-2, with 9 bases aligning to TRBD1. V trimming: 5 bases; J trimming: 6 bases; junction bases outside the gene matches: 4. This CDR3 spans 14 amino acids. Germline-derived CDR1 and CDR2 are SEHNR and FQNEAQ (reference sequence).